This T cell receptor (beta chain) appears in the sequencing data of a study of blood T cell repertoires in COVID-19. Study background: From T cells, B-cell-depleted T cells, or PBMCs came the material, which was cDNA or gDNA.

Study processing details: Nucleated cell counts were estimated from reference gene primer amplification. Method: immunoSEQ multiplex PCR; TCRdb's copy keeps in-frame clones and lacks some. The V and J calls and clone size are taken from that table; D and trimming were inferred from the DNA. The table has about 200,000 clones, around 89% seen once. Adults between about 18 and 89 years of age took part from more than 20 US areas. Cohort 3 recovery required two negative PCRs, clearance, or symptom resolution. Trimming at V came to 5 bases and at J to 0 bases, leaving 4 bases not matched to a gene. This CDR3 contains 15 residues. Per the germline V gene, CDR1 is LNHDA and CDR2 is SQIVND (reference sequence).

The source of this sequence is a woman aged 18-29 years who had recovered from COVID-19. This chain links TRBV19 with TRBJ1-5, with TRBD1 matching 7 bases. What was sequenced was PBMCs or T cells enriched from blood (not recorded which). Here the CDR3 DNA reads TGTGCCAGTAGTTCCGACAGGGCTAGCAATCAGCCCCAGCATTTT. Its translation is CASSSDRASNQPQHF.